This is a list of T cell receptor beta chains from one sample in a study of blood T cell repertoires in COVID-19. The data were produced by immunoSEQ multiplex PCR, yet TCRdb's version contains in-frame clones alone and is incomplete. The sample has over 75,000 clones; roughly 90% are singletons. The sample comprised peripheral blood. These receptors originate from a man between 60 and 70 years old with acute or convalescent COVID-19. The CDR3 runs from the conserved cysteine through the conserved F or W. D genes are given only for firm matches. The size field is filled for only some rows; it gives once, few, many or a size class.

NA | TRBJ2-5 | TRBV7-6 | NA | TGTGCCAGCAGCCTACTTTTATTCGAGACCCAGTACTTC | CASSLLLFETQYF
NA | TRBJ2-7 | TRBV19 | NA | TGTGCCAGTAGTGCCGGGACTTGGGGCGAGCAGTACTTC | CASSAGTWGEQYF
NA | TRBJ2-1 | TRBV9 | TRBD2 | TGTGCCAGCAGCGGGCGGACTAGCGAGCCGGAGGATGAGCAGTTCTTC | CASSGRTSEPEDEQFF
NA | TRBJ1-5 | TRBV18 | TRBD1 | TGTGCCAGCTCATCGGACAGGTCCGCAGGTCAGCCCCAGCATTTT | CASSSDRSAGQPQHF
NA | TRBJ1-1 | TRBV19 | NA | TGTGCCAGTAGTCTACAGGGATTGAACACTGAAGCTTTCTTT | CASSLQGLNTEAFF
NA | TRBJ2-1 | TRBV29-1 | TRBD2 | TGCAGCGTTGAAGGGGGACTAGCGGTATACAATGAGCAGTTCTTC | CSVEGGLAVYNEQFF
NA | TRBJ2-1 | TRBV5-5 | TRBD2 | TGTGCCAGCAGCTGGACTAGCGGGGGGAGGGATGAGCAGTTCTTC | CASSWTSGGRDEQFF
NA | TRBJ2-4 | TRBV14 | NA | TGTGCCAGCAGCCTCCCCGGGCTAGGACGAGGGGAGGAGGTCAAAAACATTCAGTACTTC | CASSLPGLGRGEEVKNIQYF
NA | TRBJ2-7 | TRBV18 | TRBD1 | TGTGCCAGCTCACCCGGGACAGTTGAGCAGTACTTC | CASSPGTVEQYF
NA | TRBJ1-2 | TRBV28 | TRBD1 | TGTGCCAGCAGCCGATCAGGGACAGGGCCAGGCGGCTACACCTTC | CASSRSGTGPGGYTF
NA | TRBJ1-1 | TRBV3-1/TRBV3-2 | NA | TGTGCCAGCACCTCCTTGGGCCCTGACACTGAAGCTTTCTTT | CASTSLGPDTEAFF
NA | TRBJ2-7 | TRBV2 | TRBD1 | TGTGCCAGCAGTACCCGTGGGACAGCCAGCCACGAGCAGTACTTC | CASSTRGTASHEQYF
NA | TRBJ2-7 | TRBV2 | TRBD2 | TGTGCCAGCAGTGAGGGGGTAGCGGGCTGGGGCGAGCAGTACTTC | CASSEGVAGWGEQYF
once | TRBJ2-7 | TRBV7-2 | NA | TGTGCCAGCAGCGTTACCGGGGGAAGAGCCTACGAGCAGTACTTC | CASSVTGGRAYEQYF
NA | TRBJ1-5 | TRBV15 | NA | TGTGCCACCAGCAGAGATCCTGGCAGGGTACAGCCCCAGCATTTT | CATSRDPGRVQPQHF
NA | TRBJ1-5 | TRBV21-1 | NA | TGTGCCAGCAGCAAAGAAGCGGGAGGAGGCAATCAGCCCCAGCATTTT | CASSKEAGGGNQPQHF
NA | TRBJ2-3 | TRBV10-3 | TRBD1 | TGTGCCATCAGTGAGTCAGGACAGGGGTTAGGAGATACGCAGTATTTT | CAISESGQGLGDTQYF
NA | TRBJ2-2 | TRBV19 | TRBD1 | TGTGCCAGTAGCCGGGACAGGGAAGGCGGGGAGCTGTTTTTT | CASSRDREGGELFF
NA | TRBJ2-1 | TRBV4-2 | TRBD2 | TGTGCCAGCAGCCATCAGGGGCTAGCGGGAGCGAACTCCTACAATGAGCAGTTCTTC | CASSHQGLAGANSYNEQFF
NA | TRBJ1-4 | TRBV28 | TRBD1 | TGTGCCAGCGTCGAGGGGGCGGGTGAAAAACTGTTTTTT | CASVEGAGEKLFF
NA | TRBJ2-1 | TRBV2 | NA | TGTGCCAGCAGTGATCCCCGGAGAACAGGACGGGATGAGCAGTTCTTC | CASSDPRRTGRDEQFF
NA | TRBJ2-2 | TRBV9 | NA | TGTGCCAGCAGCGTAGTGGCGGCGGGGGAGCTGTTTTTT | CASSVVAAGELFF